This entry lists 2 T cell receptor beta chains sequenced from one sample in a study of cytomegalovirus exposure and HLA in healthy donors. PCR employed 60 Vbeta and 13 Jbeta primers. Profiled with immunoSEQ multiplex PCR; TCRdb holds only in-frame clones, not every one. The table lists approximately 150,000 clones, around 80% of them singletons. The material sequenced was PBMCs. These receptors all stem from a man between 40 and 49 years old in good health and CMV-seronegative.

The chain employs TRBV7-8 and TRBJ1-2, with TRBD1 identical over 8 bases. Germline V gene data show CDR1 as SGHVS and CDR2 as FQNEAQ. The trim removed 5 bases at V and 3 bases at J, leaving 8 bases unmatched. This CDR3 has 15 residues. The CDR3 reads CASSHRGQGDYGYTF. The CDR3 DNA reads TGTGCCAGCAGCCACCGAGGACAGGGTGACTATGGCTACACCTTC.

The chain carries TRBV6-5 and TRBJ2-7, with 7 bases that match TRBD1. The germline V gene has CDR1 MNHEY and CDR2 SVGAGI. After removal of 2 bases from V and 2 bases from J, the junction contained 6 bases not matched to a gene. The CDR3 is 15 amino acids. The DNA for the CDR3 is TGTGCCAGCAGTTACGGGGGACAGCAGCCCTACGAGCAGTACTTC. Amino acid sequence: CASSYGGQQPYEQYF.